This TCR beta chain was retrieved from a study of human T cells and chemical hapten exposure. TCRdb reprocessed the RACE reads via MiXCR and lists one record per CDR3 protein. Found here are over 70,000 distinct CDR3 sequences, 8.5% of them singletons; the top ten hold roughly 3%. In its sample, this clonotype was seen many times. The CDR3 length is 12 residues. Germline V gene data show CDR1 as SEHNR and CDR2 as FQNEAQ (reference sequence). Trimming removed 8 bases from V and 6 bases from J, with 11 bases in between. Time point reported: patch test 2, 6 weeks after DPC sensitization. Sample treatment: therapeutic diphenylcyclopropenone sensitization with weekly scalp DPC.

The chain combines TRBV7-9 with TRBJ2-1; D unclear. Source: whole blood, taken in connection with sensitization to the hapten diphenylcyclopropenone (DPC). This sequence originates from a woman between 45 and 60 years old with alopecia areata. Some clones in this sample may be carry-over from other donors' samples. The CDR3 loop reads CASEKFPNEQFF. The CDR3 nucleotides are TGTGCCAGCGAGAAATTCCCCAATGAGCAGTTCTTC. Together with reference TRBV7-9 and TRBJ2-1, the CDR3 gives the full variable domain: DTGVSQNPRHKITKRGQNVTFRCDPISEHNRLYWYRQTLGQGPEFLTYFQNEAQLEKSRLLSDRFSAERPKGSFSTLEIQRTEQGDSAMYLCASEKFPNEQFFGPGTRLTVL.